This record covers a single T cell receptor (beta chain). Antigen specificity is unknown. This sample is part of a study of T cell responses to AZD1222 COVID-19 vaccine. V lost 0 bases, J lost 4 bases, and 12 bases lay in between. Germline CDR1 and CDR2: KGHSH and LQKENI. This CDR3 region has 15 residues. Broader study findings: Donor demographics were predominantly white British with a female majority; clonal diversity may be underestimated.

Sequencing was performed with immunoSEQ multiplex PCR; in TCRdb, only in-frame clones are kept and a portion is missing. The sample includes 150,000 or so clones, 80% to 85% seen only once; the top ten take around 4.1%. V gene TRBV18 combines with J gene TRBJ1-1, with D possibly TRBD1 on 6 matching bases. The sequencing used peripheral blood, collected on day 0 of MenACWY control vaccination. This receptor was obtained from an adult in good health. CDR3 amino acids: CASSPPTGAGTEAFF. CDR3 DNA: TGTGCCAGCTCACCACCCACGGGGGCCGGCACTGAAGCTTTCTTT.